Sequencing of this T cell receptor (beta chain) was carried out in a study of metastatic and nonmetastatic thyroid tumors. Overall study context: Repertoires from malignant and benign thyroid patients were compared across blood and tumor or nodule tissue. Findings and caveats of the study: Benign nodules reportedly had significantly lower TCR beta diversity than malignant thyroid tumors in blood and tumor.

The germline V gene encodes CDR1 MNHEY and CDR2 SMNVEV (reference sequence). The CDR3 spans 11 residues. The V end was cut by 8 bases, the J end by 8 bases, with 10 bases between. This clone was seen a handful of times. The antigen remains unidentified. This clone may be a read error of a much larger clone one base away. Patients had received no treatment of any kind before thyroid surgery. Under the authors' procedure: Between-group CDR3 differences, defined by clinicopathological status, yielded a distant-metastasis classifier for papillary thyroid cancer. Via MiXCR, TCRdb re-called the PCR reads. These V and J calls rely on TCRdb rather than the paper's analysis. The sample shows tens of thousands of clones, roughly an eighth of them seen only once.

The origin of this receptor is a female donor with papillary thyroid cancer or a benign thyroid nodule (not recorded which). Some clones in this sample may be carry-over from other donors' samples. The genes are TRBV27 and TRBJ2-1; tentative D call: TRBD2 (5 bases). What was sequenced was tumor tissue. The CDR3 coding sequence is TGTGCCAGCGGGAGAGGATATGAGCAGTTCTTC. This gives the protein CASGRGYEQFF.